This T cell receptor (beta chain) was observed in a study of blood T cell repertoires in COVID-19. In the original workflow: Amplified reference gene primers provided the basis for estimating nucleated cell counts. Some clones are missing from TCRdb's copy, which holds only in-frame ones; the method was immunoSEQ multiplex PCR. V, J and clone size reflect that table, while D and trimming were determined from the DNA. This repertoire shows under 300,000 clones, around 90% found once; its top ten account for over 1.5%. Germline CDR1 is MNHEY and CDR2 is SMNVEV (reference sequence). The CDR3 totals 15 residues. With 5 bases removed from V and 5 bases from J, the gap between germline ends came to 16 bases. Cohort 3 donors were reported recovered after two negative PCRs, clearance, or symptom resolution.

The chain links TRBV27 to TRBJ1-5; possibly TRBD1 for D (5 bases). This clonotype originated in a woman younger than 35 who had recovered from COVID-19. The specimen was PBMCs or T cells enriched from blood (not recorded which). CDR3 in amino acids: CASSPPSDRYQPQHF. The DNA of the CDR3 is TGTGCCAGCAGTCCCCCTAGCGACAGATATCAGCCCCAGCATTTT.